The T cell receptor (beta chain) under discussion was sequenced for a study of cytomegalovirus exposure and HLA in healthy donors (dated 2017 in TCRdb). About the investigation overall: According to an earlier analysis of a few hundred of the donors, 150 million to 200 million T cells yielded 117 million unique TCR beta sequences and 276 Gb of sequence data. In an earlier analysis of more than 550 of the donors, high-throughput TCR beta sequencing was used to judge whether each TCR beta V gene segment behaved as functional or pseudogenic. All discovery cohort repertoires had been generated using a single sequencing platform. A separate validation cohort of 100 to 150 different subjects was used in addition to the roughly 670-subject first cohort. Among the roughly 410 genotyped donors, around 81% belonged to the genetic ancestry cluster associated with self-reported Caucasian donors. The later analysis used no new phenotypic data to find candidate immune exposures, relying instead on TCR beta sequences and their occurrence across donors. Because of strong linkage in the cohort, roughly five DR-DQ haplotypes were treated as single units for association and clustering. Roughly 300 gigabases of sequencing data and approximately 84 million unique TCR sequences were included in an early release covering 550 to 800 HLA-typed donors. A later genetic analysis took genome-wide SNP genotypes for about three fifths of the roughly 700 donors and used that subset as a discovery cohort. Donor age, sex, ethnicity and CMV serostatus were compiled together with the repertoire data. The study aimed to test whether cataloging public T cell receptors could reveal signatures of past pathogen exposure. A later analysis re-examined previously published TCR beta repertoires from several hundred donors and added high-resolution HLA genotyping to investigate patterns of TCR occurrence. HLA typing included class I and class II loci at four-digit resolution. To predict cytomegalovirus infection status, the study combined high-throughput TCR immunosequencing, statistical association of individual TCRs with disease status, and machine learning. The study used immunosequencing to profile the T cell repertoires of around 600 subjects and linked those repertoires to cytomegalovirus serostatus. Among 300 to 500 genotyped donors of the cohort, an average of approximately 200,000 unique TCR beta nucleotide sequences was sequenced per donor, of which roughly 17% were non-productive. Typing coverage varied by locus: roughly 629-640 donors for A, B, C, DRB1 and DQB1; around 560 for DQA1; over 600 for DPA1; some 470 for DPB1.

What the work shows at the level of the full study, not this receptor alone: A further reported finding was that TCR beta sequences accurately predicted the HLA-A and HLA-B alleles for most subjects in the first cohort. The sequencing pipeline was judged likely to have produced a cluster of highly shared sequence variants as a technical artifact. In an earlier analysis of about 600 of the donors, most TCR beta V segments appeared in productive rearrangements about 90% or about 30% of the time, broadly matching IMGT annotations. The study gave a list of roughly 150 TCR beta chains associated with cytomegalovirus. In a later analysis, HLA-associated TCR beta chains showed more clonal expansion and lower generation probabilities than non-associated chains that were equally common. In both the original and validation cohorts, the classifier was reported to diagnose cytomegalovirus status with high specificity and sensitivity. Several of the top co-occurrence clusters appeared to be linked to parvovirus B19, influenza, CMV and Epstein-Barr virus, according to a later analysis. Linkage disequilibrium might explain the correlated functional status among segregating V segments, but an unknown experimental factor could not be ruled out. Sequencing depth was assumed to be roughly uniform across donors in the presence/absence analyses, though that assumption may not hold. Most TCR sequences were seen in very few donors, while some public TCRs were found in many individuals. In vitro tests confirmed that a few of the cytomegalovirus-associated TCR beta chains recognize cytomegalovirus antigens. Because HLA typing was unavailable for some donors at each locus, only the typed subset was used in association tests. Strong co-occurrence of HLA alleles, especially DR and DQ, made assigning TCR associations to individual alleles difficult. According to the authors, the approach could potentially be generalized to other disease states and immunological phenotypes. V-gene and J-gene trimming of TCR beta chains was associated with a missense DCLRE1C variant in a later genetic analysis, and the association was replicated in an independent cohort. A later analysis associated about 17,000 TCR beta sequences with specific HLA alleles at a false discovery rate of 0.05. In a later analysis, TCR association rates were found to vary across HLA loci, with the most associated TCRs seen for DRB1 alleles and the fewest for HLA-C alleles. The 87-base-pair reads could not distinguish some IMGT-functional V segments, including TRBV6-2 and TRBV6-3, so those segments were excluded. Compared with the roughly 720-donor mean, donors in an Asian-associated ancestry cluster had fewer N-insertions in productive TCRs, according to a later genetic analysis. The only immune exposure information available for the cohort was CMV serostatus. According to a later analysis, most CMV-associated TCR beta chains appeared to be HLA-restricted, and the HLA associations seemed to be driven largely by CMV exposure. This cohort had only TCR beta chains sequenced, and the lack of alpha or paired-chain data limited which features could be detected. Because counts were too low, about 15 rarely observed V segments, including chromosome 9 orphons, were left out of the earlier analysis of roughly 600 of the donors.

The cohort comprised 550 to 700 healthy bone marrow donors. At the time of sampling, all cohort members were nominally healthy, though unrecorded immune exposures were likely present. The donor tested CMV seropositive and was one of the 289 seropositive cohort members. A peripheral blood sample was provided by each donor, and peripheral blood mononuclear cells were used for TCR beta sequencing. The Qiagen DNeasy Blood Extraction Kit was used to extract genomic DNA from the blood cell samples. For CDR1 and CDR2, the germline V gene lists SGHRS and YFSETQ. V is pared back by 4 bases and J by 4 bases, with 11 bases lying between the germline termini. The CDR3 measures 13 amino acids from cysteine to phenylalanine. The only DNA kept is the CDR3, 39 bases in frame from the first base. Receptor libraries were prepared by the immunoSEQ multiplex PCR assay. The multiplex PCR relied on a mix of 60 forward primers for TCR Vbeta segments and 13 reverse primers for TCR Jbeta segments. The CDR3 region of rearranged TCR beta genes was amplified from genomic DNA with a multiplex PCR assay. On the Illumina HiSeq System, the amplified TCR beta libraries were sequenced as 87-base-pair reads. Under the source paper's analysis protocol: A later analysis counted some 74 million unique TCR beta chains across the 690 or so repertoires, and roughly 10 million of these chains were shared by at least two donors. Raw reads were error-corrected and collapsed into unique sequences with a nearest-neighbor algorithm that merged closely related sequences to remove PCR and sequencing errors. V, D and J gene segments were assigned by aligning CDR3 sequences to IMGT reference sequences. For a sequence to be retained, a match of at least six nucleotides to both a V gene segment and a J gene segment was required. Rearrangements were classified as productive when the CDR3 lacked stop codons and remained in frame with V and J, and all other rearrangements were classified as non-productive. Following IMGT convention, CDR3 was defined as the stretch from the second conserved V-encoded cysteine up to the conserved J-encoded phenylalanine. In an earlier analysis of around 600 of the donors, sequences lacking an unambiguous match to a single V gene segment were excluded. In an earlier analysis of 587 of the donors, V segments were called functional above 56.7% productive rearrangements and were called segregating when the between-donor standard deviation exceeded 5%. A statistical classification framework was built for diagnosing cytomegalovirus status from the catalog of TCR beta chain sequences. V and J gene assignment, in a later analysis, came from comparing TCR nucleotide sequences with IMGT/GENE-DB human TR gene sequences. Using the TCRdist pipeline, a later analysis assigned CDR3 sequences along with most-parsimonious VDJ recombination scenarios. In a later analysis, every TCR beta chain was defined by the combination of its CDR3 amino acid sequence and its V-gene family, and reads without a unique V-gene family were dropped. In a later analysis, 450 to 600 highly shared, low-generation-probability nucleotide sequences were removed to address suspected cross-contamination and a sequencing artifact. In a later analysis, a clonal expansion index was calculated for each public chain from normalized within-repertoire ranks of inferred template counts. In a later analysis, generation probabilities were computed with a VDJ recombination model fitted to out-of-frame rearrangements, and the resulting probabilities were checked against IGoR. In a later analysis, TCR-TCR, TCR-HLA and TCR-CMV co-occurrence was scored with hypergeometric tests, and a repertoire-size bias correction was applied to TCR pairs. A later analysis estimated false discovery rates by permuting HLA or CMV assignments 20 times. In a later analysis, co-occurring TCRs were grouped using DBSCAN, and TCRdist sequence similarity was added for clustering within HLA-allele-positive subsets. For co-occurrence clustering, repertoires with fewer than 30,000 or more than 120,000 public chains were excluded, along with a handful of repertoires with anomalous nucleotide sharing. The source is immuneACCESS, and TCRdb retained only in-frame sequences with V and J called. Part of the clones is not carried over; for the studies checked, unresolved V genes explain less than half of this, and the remainder is unexplained. Clonal size and the V and J genes are those of that table, whereas D and trimming came from the DNA. The sample contains about 120,000 clones, 75% to 85% of them found a single time. The ten most abundant clones make up about 3% of the sample.

On this clone itself: Its antigen is not yet known. The sample holds no much larger clone one base away, and base qualities are not on file.

The receptor comes from a woman under 30 in good health and CMV-seropositive. In this chain, TRBV5-1 is recombined with TRBJ1-1; a tentative D call is TRBD1 (6 bases match). Material for sequencing was PBMCs. The CDR3 region has the sequence CASSGLGGTEAFF. The DNA is as follows: TGCGCCAGCAGCGGACTAGGGGGCACTGAAGCTTTCTTT.